This TCR beta chain was observed in a study of T cell responses to AZD1222 COVID-19 vaccine. CDR1 SEHNR and CDR2 FQNEAQ come from the germline V gene (reference sequence). The CDR3 covers 16 residues. V lost 5 bases, J lost 1 base, and 15 bases lay in between. This clone was seen more than once but under ten times. The data were produced by immunoSEQ multiplex PCR, yet TCRdb's version contains in-frame clones alone and is incomplete. The table includes about 120,000 clones, more than 85% detected once. The sequencing used peripheral blood, collected on day 0 of AZD1222 vaccination. This receptor was identified in an adult in good health. The chain links TRBV7-9 to TRBJ1-3; D might be TRBD1 (5 bases). CDR3 in amino acids: CASSPEGLTSGNTIYF. Written as DNA, the CDR3 is TGTGCCAGCAGCCCGGAGGGGCTAACTTCTGGAAACACCATATATTTT.